The 21 T cell receptor beta chains below all came from one sample that was sequenced in a study of graft-versus-host responses after intestinal transplantation. Assay used: immunoSEQ multiplex PCR; TCRdb lists only in-frame clones, some missing. Here the sample spans roughly 89,000 clones, roughly nine tenths being singletons. Their antigens are not known. The sample in question was unstimulated CD4+ T cells sorted from spleen or lymph node cells, obtained before intestinal transplant. The receptors here all came from a human donor who received an intestinal transplant.

The J gene is TRBJ2-2, the V gene TRBV19; D gene uncertain. The V gene's germline CDR1 is LNHDA and CDR2 SQIVND (reference sequence). The ends were cut back, 6 bases at V and 4 bases at J, with 12 bases in the middle. This CDR3 is built from 14 residues. The CDR3 sequence: CASSLTAFTGELFF. In DNA form, the CDR3 reads TGTGCCAGTAGCTTAACAGCCTTCACCGGGGAGCTGTTTTTT.

V gene TRBV15 combines with J gene TRBJ2-5, with D possibly TRBD2 on 5 matching bases. V was shortened by 3 bases and J by 5 bases, with 10 bases between the two germline ends. Per germline, CDR1 LNHNV and CDR2 YYDKDF (reference sequence). CDR3 length: 13 amino acids. The CDR3 loop reads CATSSPRRETQYF. The DNA for the CDR3 is TGTGCCACCAGCAGTCCTAGGAGGGAGACCCAGTACTTC.

V usage is TRBV30 and J usage is TRBJ1-3; tentative D call: TRBD1 (5 bases). The CDR3 runs to 15 residues. CDR1 GTSNPN and CDR2 SVGIG come from the germline V gene (reference sequence). V was shortened by 2 bases and J by 7 bases, with 18 bases between the two germline ends. This CDR3 reads CAWSPRIGVWNTIYF. CDR3 DNA sequence: TGTGCCTGGAGTCCAAGGATAGGGGTGTGGAACACCATATATTTT.

The table lists this clone with a count of one. The chain is built from TRBV19 and TRBJ2-3, with 7 bases lining up with TRBD1. V lost 4 bases and J lost 4; bases outside the gene matches: 11. Germline loops: CDR1 LNHDA, CDR2 SQIVND (reference sequence). The CDR3 extends over 16 amino acids. CDR3 sequence reads: CASSTPRQGKPDTQYF. CDR3 coding DNA: TGTGCCAGTAGTACCCCACGACAGGGTAAACCAGATACGCAGTATTTT. The whole variable domain, remainder taken from reference TRBV19 and TRBJ2-3, is DGGITQSPKYLFRKEGQNVTLSCEQNLNHDAMYWYRQDPGQGLRLIYYSQIVNDFQKGDIAEGYSVSREKKESFPLTVTSAQKNPTAFYLCASSTPRQGKPDTQYFGPGTRLTVL.

The chain has TRBV19 and TRBJ1-5; 8 positions agree with TRBD1. The CDR3 has 17 residues. Germline V gives CDR1 LNHDA, CDR2 SQIVND (reference sequence). V shed 5 bases and J 1 base; nucleotides not matched to a gene: 10. For the CDR3, the DNA is TGTGCCAGTAGTTTACAGGGGGTCCTGGCGAGCAATCAGCCCCAGCATTTT. Translation: CASSLQGVLASNQPQHF.

V usage is TRBV27 and J usage is TRBJ2-7; TRBD2 aligns across 11 bases. This CDR3 is built from 15 residues. V was pared by 4 bases and J by 5 bases, with 7 bases of the junction left unmatched. Per germline, CDR1 MNHEY and CDR2 SMNVEV (reference sequence). The CDR3 reads CASSWTSGPQDEQYF. The CDR3 DNA reads as TGTGCCAGCAGTTGGACTAGCGGGCCCCAAGACGAGCAGTACTTC.

The genes are TRBV18 and TRBJ1-6; 8 bases agree with TRBD1. Per germline, CDR1 KGHSH and CDR2 LQKENI. The CDR3 length is 18 residues. The J segment lost 3 bases and the V segment lost 6 bases, leaving 13 bases of the junction unmatched. The DNA of the CDR3 is TGTGCCAGCTCCCCAGACAGGGGAGAGGAATACTATAATTCACCCCTCCACTTT. Translating it yields CASSPDRGEEYYNSPLHF.

This chain connects TRBV4-1 to TRBJ1-2; possible D gene TRBD1, 5 bases. Germline lookup yields CDR1 MGHRA and CDR2 YSYEKL. The CDR3 is 13 residues long. The V end lost 5 bases, the J end lost 5 bases, and 12 bases lay between the germline ends. In DNA form, the CDR3 reads TGCGCCAGCAGCTGGGGCGCGTGGTATGGCTACACCTTC. It codes for CASSWGAWYGYTF.

This clone was counted between two and nine times. The chain joins TRBV5-4 to TRBJ2-1; 9 nucleotides line up with TRBD1. The CDR3 is 14 amino acids. Germline trimming cut 4 bases from V and 7 bases from J; bases unmatched to any gene: 6. From germline, CDR1 is SGHNT and CDR2 YYREEE (reference sequence). CDR3 nucleotide sequence: TGTGCCAGCAGCGCCTCCGGGACAGGGAATGAGCAGTTCTTC. Translation: CASSASGTGNEQFF.

Concerning this clone: Different DNA sequences within this sample yield the same CDR3. The V call is TRBV19, the J call TRBJ2-1, with D possibly TRBD2 on 6 matching bases. Trimming cost V 7 bases and J 4 bases, with 14 bases left between them. There are 14 residues in the CDR3. In germline, CDR1 is LNHDA, CDR2 SQIVND (reference sequence). The chain's CDR3 is CASIGRGPYNEQFF. The CDR3 nucleotides are TGTGCCAGTATTGGGCGGGGACCTTACAATGAGCAGTTCTTC.

This CDR3 reads CASSEGGTGFYEQYF. The CDR3 coding sequence is TGTGCCAGCAGTGAAGGGGGGACAGGGTTTTACGAGCAGTACTTC. The rearrangement links TRBV6-1 to TRBJ2-7; 9 nucleotides align to TRBD1. The length of the CDR3 is 15 residues. The germline CDR1 and CDR2 sequences are MNHNS and SASEGT. V lost 1 base to trimming and J lost 4 bases; unmatched junction nucleotides: 5.

This rearrangement joins TRBV5-1 to TRBJ2-3; 10 nucleotides line up with TRBD1. With V trimmed by 3 bases and J by 2 bases, 12 bases remained unmatched. This CDR3 is 18 amino acids long. The germline V gene has CDR1 SGHRS and CDR2 YFSETQ. The DNA of the CDR3 is TGCGCCAGCAGCTCGAGGAGAGGGACAGGGGCCTCCACAGATACGCAGTATTTT. Residues: CASSSRRGTGASTDTQYF.

This clone was seen a single time. V usage is TRBV6-4 and J usage is TRBJ2-1; D is ambiguous. In germline, CDR1 is MRHNA, CDR2 SNTAGT. The V end lost 4 bases, the J end lost 0 bases, and 13 bases lay between the germline ends. The CDR3 runs to 16 residues. CDR3 amino acids: CASSGQGGRSYNEQFF. CDR3 DNA sequence: TGTGCCAGCAGTGGCCAAGGCGGCCGCTCCTACAATGAGCAGTTCTTC.

The chain carries TRBV5-6 and TRBJ1-2; 7 bases are shared with TRBD1. This CDR3 region has 15 residues. V trimming: 3 bases; J trimming: 7 bases; junction bases outside the gene matches: 12. CDR1 is SGHDT, CDR2 YYEEEE, per germline. The CDR3 loop reads CASSWAGGQSSGYTF. In nucleotides, the CDR3 is TGTGCCAGCAGCTGGGCAGGGGGACAGTCCTCTGGCTACACCTTC.

This chain links TRBV4-3 with TRBJ1-1, with 9 bases fitting TRBD1. The CDR3 length is 16 residues. CDR1 is LGHNA, CDR2 YSLEER, per germline. With 3 bases clipped from V and 1 base from J, the junction kept 6 bases outside the gene matches. The CDR3: CASSHSRDRANTEAFF. In DNA form, the CDR3 reads TGCGCCAGCAGCCATTCGCGGGACAGGGCGAACACTGAAGCTTTCTTT.

The chain couples TRBV30 to TRBJ2-6; D is undetermined. This CDR3 contains 15 residues. In germline, CDR1 is GTSNPN, CDR2 SVGIG (reference sequence). V was cut by 7 bases and J by 6 bases, with 19 bases left in between. The CDR3 sequence: CASRTQVSSANVLTF. In DNA form, the CDR3 reads TGTGCCTCGAGGACCCAGGTCTCGTCGGCCAACGTCCTGACTTTC.

This clone was counted a single time. The chain has TRBV2 and TRBJ1-1; TRBD1 might be the D (5 bases). Germline CDR1 SNHLY, CDR2 FYNNEI. This CDR3 contains 15 residues. V shed 5 bases and J shed 1 base, with 14 bases lying between them. DNA for the CDR3: TGTGCCAGCAGTCCCCGGGGGGGGGAGAACACTGAAGCTTTCTTT. It encodes CASSPRGGENTEAFF.

This clone was found a few times. This sequence joins TRBV4-3 and TRBJ2-7; possible D gene TRBD1, 6 bases. The CDR3 runs to 13 residues. The V end was cut by 0 bases, the J end by 11 bases, with 14 bases between. Germline lookup yields CDR1 LGHNA and CDR2 YSLEER. In nucleotides, the CDR3 is TGCGCCAGCAGCCAAGATCGGGCAGGGGTCGAGTACTTC. It translates to CASSQDRAGVEYF.

CDR3 region: CASSTSGTGKNIQYF. DNA of the CDR3: TGTGCCAGCAGCACATCAGGGACAGGGAAAAACATTCAGTACTTC. J is TRBJ2-4 and V is TRBV7-8; TRBD1 matches at 9 bases. Germline-derived CDR1 and CDR2 are SGHVS and FQNEAQ. V shed 5 bases, J shed 4 bases, and the junction held 6 bases outside the gene matches. The CDR3 has 15 amino acids.

The gene calls are TRBV9 and TRBJ2-5; 10 positions agree with TRBD1. The CDR3 has 18 residues. Looked up from germline, CDR1 is SGDLS and CDR2 is YYNGEE. J gave up 3 bases and V 0 bases, and 11 bases lay outside the gene matches. CDR3 region: CASSVAPGGGTGEETQYF. In DNA, the CDR3 is TGTGCCAGCAGCGTAGCTCCTGGGGGAGGGACAGGGGAAGAGACCCAGTACTTC.

This chain uses TRBV29-1 with TRBJ1-1; 9 bases fit TRBD1. In germline, CDR1 is SQVTM, CDR2 ANQGSEA. With V trimmed by 3 bases and J by 3 bases, 5 bases remained unmatched. This CDR3 is built from 14 residues. The CDR3 region has the DNA TGCAGCGTTGAGAACAGGGGGCGTGACACTGAAGCTTTCTTT. This sequence encodes CSVENRGRDTEAFF.